Detailed here is one T cell receptor beta chain. The antigen remains unidentified. V was cut by 3 bases and J by 8 bases, with 10 bases left in between. This CDR3 comprises 11 residues. CDR1 is DFQATT and CDR2 is SNEGSKA in the germline V gene (reference sequence). This record belongs to a study of graft-versus-host responses after intestinal transplantation. Study-wide context: In this cohort, recipients had multivisceral, liver-intestinal, or isolated intestinal transplants. Every recipient had anti-thymocyte globulin induction and 3 to 4 years of tacrolimus plus steroids. Regarding the study as a whole: Subjects displaying graft-donor T cell macrochimerism possessed elevated graft-versus-host to host-versus-graft clonal ratios inside allografts. Some GvH clones appeared in ileal mucosa or blood before recipient bone marrow.

Produced via immunoSEQ multiplex PCR; TCRdb's table is partial and in-frame only. The table has about 88,000 clones, around 90% seen once; the top ten hold approximately 0.35%. This receptor was identified in a human donor who was the organ donor for an intestinal transplant. This chain uses TRBV20-1 with TRBJ1-2; no clear D gene. The sequenced sample was unstimulated CD4+ T cells sorted from spleen or lymph node cells, obtained before transplant. The CDR3 protein is CSASGSRGYTF. The CDR3 bases are TGCAGTGCTAGTGGGTCGAGGGGCTACACCTTC.